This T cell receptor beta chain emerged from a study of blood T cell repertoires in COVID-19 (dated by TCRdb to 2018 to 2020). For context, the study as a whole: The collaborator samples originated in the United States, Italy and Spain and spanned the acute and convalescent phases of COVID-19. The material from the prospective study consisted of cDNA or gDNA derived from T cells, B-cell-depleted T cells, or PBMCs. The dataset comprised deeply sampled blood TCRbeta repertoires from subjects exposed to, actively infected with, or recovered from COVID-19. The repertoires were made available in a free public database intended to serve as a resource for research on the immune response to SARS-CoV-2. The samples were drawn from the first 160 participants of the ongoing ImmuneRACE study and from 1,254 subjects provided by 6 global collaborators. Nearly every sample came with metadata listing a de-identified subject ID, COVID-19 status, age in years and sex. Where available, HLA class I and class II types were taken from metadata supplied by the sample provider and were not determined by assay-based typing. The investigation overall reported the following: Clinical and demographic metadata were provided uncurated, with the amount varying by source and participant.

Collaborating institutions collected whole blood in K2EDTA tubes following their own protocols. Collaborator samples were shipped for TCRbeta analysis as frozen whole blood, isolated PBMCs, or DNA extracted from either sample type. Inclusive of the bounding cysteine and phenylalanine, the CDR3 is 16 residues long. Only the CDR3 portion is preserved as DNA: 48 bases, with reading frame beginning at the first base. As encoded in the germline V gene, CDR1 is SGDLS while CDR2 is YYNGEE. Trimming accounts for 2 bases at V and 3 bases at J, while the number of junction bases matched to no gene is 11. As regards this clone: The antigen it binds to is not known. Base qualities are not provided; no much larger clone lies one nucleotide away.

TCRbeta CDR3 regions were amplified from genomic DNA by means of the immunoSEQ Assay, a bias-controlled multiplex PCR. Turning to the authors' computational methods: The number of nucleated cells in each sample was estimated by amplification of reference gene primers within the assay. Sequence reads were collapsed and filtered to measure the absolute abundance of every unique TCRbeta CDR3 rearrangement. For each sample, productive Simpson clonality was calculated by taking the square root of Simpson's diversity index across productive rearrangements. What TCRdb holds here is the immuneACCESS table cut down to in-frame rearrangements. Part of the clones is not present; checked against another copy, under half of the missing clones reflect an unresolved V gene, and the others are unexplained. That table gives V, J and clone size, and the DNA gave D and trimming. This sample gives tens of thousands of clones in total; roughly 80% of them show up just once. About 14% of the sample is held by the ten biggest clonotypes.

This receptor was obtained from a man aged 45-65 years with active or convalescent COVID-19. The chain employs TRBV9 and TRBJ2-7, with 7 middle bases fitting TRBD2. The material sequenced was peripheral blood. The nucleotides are TGTGCCAGCAGCGTGAATCCGGCTAGCGGCTTCTACGAGCAGTACTTC. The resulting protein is CASSVNPASGFYEQYF.